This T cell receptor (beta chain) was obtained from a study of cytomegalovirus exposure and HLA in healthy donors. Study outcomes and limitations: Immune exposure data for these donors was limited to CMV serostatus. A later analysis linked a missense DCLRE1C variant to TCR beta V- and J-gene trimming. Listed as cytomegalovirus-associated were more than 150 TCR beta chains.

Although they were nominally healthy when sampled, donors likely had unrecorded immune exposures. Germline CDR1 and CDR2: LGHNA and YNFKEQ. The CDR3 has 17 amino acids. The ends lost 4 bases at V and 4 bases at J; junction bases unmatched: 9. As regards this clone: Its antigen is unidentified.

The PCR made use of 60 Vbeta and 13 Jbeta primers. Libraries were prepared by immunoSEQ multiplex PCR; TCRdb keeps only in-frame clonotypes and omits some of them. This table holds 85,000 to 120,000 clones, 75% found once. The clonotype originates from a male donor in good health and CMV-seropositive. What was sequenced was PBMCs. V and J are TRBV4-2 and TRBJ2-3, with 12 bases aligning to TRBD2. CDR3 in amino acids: CASSPILAGGLPDTQYF. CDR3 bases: TGTGCCAGCAGCCCTATTCTAGCGGGGGGGCTCCCAGATACGCAGTATTTT.